These 13 T cell receptor beta chains were all obtained from the same sample, sequenced in a study of shared clonotypes between healthy human individuals. TCRdb's table, derived via immunoSEQ multiplex PCR, lists solely in-frame clones and lacks some. The table shows 230,000 or so clones, with about 69% occurring only once. Material for sequencing was memory CD4+ T cells sorted from blood. This sample's subset: CD45RA-negative fraction. The receptors originated from a man between 25 and 39 years old in good health.

This clone came up once. The rearrangement joins TRBV11-2 to TRBJ1-1; TRBD1 is a possible D gene (5 bases). The ends were cut back, 0 bases at V and 4 bases at J, with 12 bases in the middle. Germline V gene sequence: CDR1 SGHAT, CDR2 FQNNGV. The CDR3 sequence is 15 residues long. CDR3 DNA: TGTGCCAGCAGCTTAGAATCTCCCAGGGTCACTGAAGCTTTCTTT. Its translation: CASSLESPRVTEAFF. The full variable domain, in which reference TRBV11-2 and TRBJ1-1 provide the parts outside the CDR3, is EAGVAQSPRYKIIEKRQSVAFWCNPISGHATLYWYQQILGQGPKLLIQFQNNGVVDDSQLPKDRFSAERLKGVDSTLKIQPAKLEDSAVYLCASSLESPRVTEAFFGQGTRLTVV.

The chain carries TRBV7-9 and TRBJ1-1; D is possibly TRBD1 (6 bases). The CDR3 totals 13 residues. The germline V gene has CDR1 SEHNR and CDR2 FQNEAQ (reference sequence). The V and J ends lost 6 bases and 3 bases respectively, with 11 bases between them. CDR3 sequence (DNA): TGTGCCAGCAGGTGGGGACATGACACTGAAGCTTTCTTT. Residues: CASRWGHDTEAFF.

The chain couples TRBV5-1 to TRBJ2-7; 12 bases match TRBD2. J lost 2 bases, V lost 5 bases, and 11 bases had no gene match. Germline V gene data show CDR1 as SGHRS and CDR2 as YFSETQ. The CDR3 consists of 17 residues. The CDR3 sequence is CASRPGLAGSTTYEQYF. In nucleotides, the CDR3 is TGCGCCAGCAGACCGGGACTAGCGGGTTCCACAACCTACGAGCAGTACTTC.

V and J are TRBV28 and TRBJ1-3, with TRBD1 matching 10 bases. The length of the CDR3 is 14 residues. Per germline, CDR1 MDHEN and CDR2 SYDVKM. J was trimmed by 2 bases and V by 6 bases; bases with no gene match: 1. As DNA, the CDR3 is TGTGCCAGCAGGGGGACAGGGGCTGGAAACACCATATATTTT. This codes for CASRGTGAGNTIYF. Full variable domain (rest looked up from reference TRBV28 and TRBJ1-3): DVKVTQSSRYLVKRTGEKVFLECVQDMDHENMFWYRQDPGLGLRLIYFSYDVKMKEKGDIPEGYSVSREKKERFSLILESASTNQTSMYLCASRGTGAGNTIYFGEGSWLTVV.

V and J are TRBV4-3 and TRBJ2-1; tentatively, D is TRBD2 (6 bases). Looked up from germline, CDR1 is LGHNA and CDR2 is YSLEER. V was shortened by 1 base and J by 10 bases, with 17 bases between the two germline ends. The CDR3 covers 15 residues. CDR3 amino acids: CASSQARGRLGEQFF. DNA for the CDR3: TGCGCCAGCAGCCAAGCGCGAGGGAGGCTAGGGGAGCAGTTCTTC.

The gene calls are TRBV9 and TRBJ1-3, with 8 bases lining up with TRBD1. Germline V gene sequence: CDR1 SGDLS, CDR2 YYNGEE. The length of the CDR3 is 17 residues. The ends lost 0 bases at V and 1 base at J; junction bases unmatched: 6. CDR3 bases: TGTGCCAGCAGCGTAGGGGAAGGACAGGGTTCTGGAAACACCATATATTTT. Amino acid sequence: CASSVGEGQGSGNTIYF.

This clone has at least ten counts. This rearrangement joins TRBV7-8 to TRBJ2-1; TRBD2 aligns across 10 bases. V trimming: 5 bases; J trimming: 1 base; junction bases outside the gene matches: 5. The length of the CDR3 is 16 residues. Germline V CDR1 and CDR2: SGHVS, FQNEAQ. CDR3 sequence (DNA): TGTGCCAGCAGCCCGGCAGCGGGAGGGTCCTACAATGAGCAGTTCTTC. Protein sequence: CASSPAAGGSYNEQFF.

The chain couples TRBV18 to TRBJ1-2; 9 positions match TRBD1. CDR3 length equals 17 residues. From germline, CDR1 is KGHSH and CDR2 LQKENI. V gave up 5 bases and J gave up 9 bases; unmatched junction bases: 19. The CDR3 reads CASSGPSSGTGIFSYTF. In DNA, the CDR3 is TGTGCCAGCTCAGGACCTTCTTCCGGGACAGGGATATTTAGCTACACCTTC.

The chain uses TRBV25-1 and TRBJ2-5; 9 bases fit TRBD1. The CDR3 loop spans 14 amino acids. The V segment lost 6 bases and the J segment 5 bases; nucleotides outside the gene matches: 7. CDR1 and CDR2 from the germline V gene are MGHDK and SYGVNS. The CDR3 DNA follows: TGTGCCAGCAGACGACAGGGGGGAGTGGAGACCCAGTACTTC. Translation: CASRRQGGVETQYF.

This clone was counted between two and nine times. This CDR3 is CASSLRQAADTQYF. For the CDR3, the DNA is TGCGCCAGCAGCTTGCGGCAGGCCGCAGATACGCAGTATTTT. The chain carries TRBV5-1 and TRBJ2-3, with D unclear. The germline gives CDR1 SGHRS, CDR2 YFSETQ. Trimming removed 1 base from V and 4 bases from J, with 10 bases in between. The CDR3 sequence is 14 residues long.

This clone was seen only a few times. This chain uses TRBV11-2 with TRBJ2-3, with TRBD1 as a possible D gene (5 bases). The CDR3 is made up of 15 amino acids. V lost 0 bases and J 6 bases, leaving 13 bases between the germline ends. Germline loops: CDR1 SGHAT, CDR2 FQNNGV. This chain's CDR3 is CASSLDRRRADTQYF. CDR3 nucleotide sequence: TGTGCCAGCAGCTTAGATCGGCGCAGGGCGGATACGCAGTATTTT. The entire variable domain, with the rest obtained from reference TRBV11-2 and TRBJ2-3, is as follows: EAGVAQSPRYKIIEKRQSVAFWCNPISGHATLYWYQQILGQGPKLLIQFQNNGVVDDSQLPKDRFSAERLKGVDSTLKIQPAKLEDSAVYLCASSLDRRRADTQYFGPGTRLTVL.

The rearrangement joins TRBV28 to TRBJ1-2, with no clear D. CDR1 and CDR2 (germline): MDHEN, SYDVKM. V gave up 2 bases and J gave up 8 bases, with 18 bases separating them. This CDR3 region has 15 residues. The DNA of the CDR3 is TGTGCCAGCAGTTTAAACCCCCCAAAGTCTCGCGGCTACACCTTC. Translating it yields CASSLNPPKSRGYTF.

This chain joins TRBV28 and TRBJ2-3; TRBD1 agrees at 9 bases. The junction had 11 bases not matched to a gene; V was cut back by 5 bases and J by 2 bases. In germline, CDR1 is MDHEN, CDR2 SYDVKM. This CDR3 contains 17 residues. CDR3 residues: CASSHLAGTGYTDTQYF. Here the CDR3 DNA reads TGTGCCAGCAGTCACCTCGCCGGGACAGGGTACACAGATACGCAGTATTTT.